The T cell receptor (beta chain) described here comes from a study of response to subunit inactivated influenza vaccine. Unmatched junction bases numbered 7, after V lost 5 bases and J lost 1 base. CDR3 size: 14 residues. In germline, CDR1 is DFQATT, CDR2 SNEGSKA (reference sequence). This clonotype has just a few counts. TCRdb processed the RT-PCR reads anew with MiXCR; each CDR3 protein has one entry. The sample shows around 580,000 distinct CDR3 sequences, about 11% of them seen only once. This rearrangement joins TRBV20-1 to TRBJ2-7; 8 bases align to TRBD2. The source material was PBMCs from blood, sampled on the day of vaccination. This receptor was obtained from a man in his forties or fifties who received an inactivated influenza vaccine. The CDR3 spells CSAPREGGSYEQYF. The CDR3 DNA sequence: TGCAGTGCTCCTCGGGAGGGAGGGTCCTACGAGCAGTACTTC.